Included here is one T cell receptor (beta chain) sequence, with context. Authors' analysis steps: Reference gene primer amplification gave estimated nucleated cell counts. TCRdb's table, derived via immunoSEQ multiplex PCR, lists solely in-frame clones and lacks some. V and J calls and clone size follow that table, whereas D and trimming were derived from the DNA. Among 150,000 to 200,000 clones listed, roughly 80% were seen once. The sample belongs to a study of blood T cell repertoires in COVID-19. This TCR came from a woman in her seventies with COVID-19, enrolled during active disease. Source material: peripheral blood.

CDR3 sequence reads: CASKGLGGPLTEAFF. The CDR3 nucleotides read TGTGCCAGCAAGGGGCTGGGGGGACCTTTGACTGAAGCTTTCTTT. The gene calls are TRBV6-5 and TRBJ1-1; tentative D call: TRBD1 (5 bases). Deletions cut 7 bases from V and 5 bases from J, with 20 bases between. CDR1 is MNHEY and CDR2 is SVGAGI in the germline V gene. The length of the CDR3 is 15 residues.